The text below deals with one T cell receptor beta chain. The sample is drawn from a study of somatic mutations in cytotoxic T cells in rheumatoid arthritis. The germline V gene encodes CDR1 SGHDN and CDR2 FVKESK. The CDR3 is 13 amino acids. Trimming shortened V by 1 base and J by 9 bases, and 10 bases separated the two germline ends. Libraries were prepared by immunoSEQ multiplex PCR; TCRdb keeps only in-frame clonotypes and omits some of them. Of approximately 20,000 clones detected, around 80% appear once; the ten largest clones hold over 9.5%. This TCR was sampled from a woman aged 50 to 60 in good health. The chain links TRBV14 to TRBJ2-1; the D call may be TRBD1 or TRBD2 (5 bases each). The sample taken for sequencing was CD8+ T cells sorted from blood. CDR3 sequence (DNA): TGTGCCAGCAGCCAAGGAGGGGCAGGTGAGCAGTTCTTC. Translation: CASSQGGAGEQFF.